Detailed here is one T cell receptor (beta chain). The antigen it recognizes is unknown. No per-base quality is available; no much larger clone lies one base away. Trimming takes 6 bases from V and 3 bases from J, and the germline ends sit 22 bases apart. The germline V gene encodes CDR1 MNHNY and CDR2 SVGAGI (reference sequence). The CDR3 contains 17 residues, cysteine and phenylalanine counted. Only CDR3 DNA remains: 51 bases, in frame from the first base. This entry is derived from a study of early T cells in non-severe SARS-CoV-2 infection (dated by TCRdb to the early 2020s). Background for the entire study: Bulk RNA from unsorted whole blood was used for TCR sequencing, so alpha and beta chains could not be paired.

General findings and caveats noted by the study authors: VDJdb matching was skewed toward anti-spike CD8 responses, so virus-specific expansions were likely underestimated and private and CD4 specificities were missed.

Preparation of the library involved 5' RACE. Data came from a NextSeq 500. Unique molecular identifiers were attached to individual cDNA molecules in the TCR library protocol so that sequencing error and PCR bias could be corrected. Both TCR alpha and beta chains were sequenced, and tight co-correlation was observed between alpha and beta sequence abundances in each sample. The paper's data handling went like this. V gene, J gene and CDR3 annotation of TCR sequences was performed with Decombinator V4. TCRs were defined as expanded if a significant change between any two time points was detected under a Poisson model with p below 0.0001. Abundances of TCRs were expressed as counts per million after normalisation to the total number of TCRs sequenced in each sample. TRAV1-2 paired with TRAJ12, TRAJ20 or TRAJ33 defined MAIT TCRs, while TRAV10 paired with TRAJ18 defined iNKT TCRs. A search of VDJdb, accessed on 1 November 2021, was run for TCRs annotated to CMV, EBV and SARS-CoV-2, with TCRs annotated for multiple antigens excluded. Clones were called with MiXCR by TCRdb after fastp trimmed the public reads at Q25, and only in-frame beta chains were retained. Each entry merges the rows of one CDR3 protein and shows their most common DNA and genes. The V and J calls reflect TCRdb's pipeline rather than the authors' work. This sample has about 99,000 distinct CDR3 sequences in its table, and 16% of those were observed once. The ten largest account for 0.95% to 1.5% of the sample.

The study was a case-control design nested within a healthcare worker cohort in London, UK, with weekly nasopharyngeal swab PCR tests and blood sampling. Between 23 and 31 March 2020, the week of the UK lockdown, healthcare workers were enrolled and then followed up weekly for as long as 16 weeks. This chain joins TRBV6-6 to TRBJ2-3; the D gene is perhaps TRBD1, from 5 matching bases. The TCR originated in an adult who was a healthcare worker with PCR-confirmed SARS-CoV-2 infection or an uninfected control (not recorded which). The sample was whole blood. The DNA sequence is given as TGTGCCAGCAGCCCCGAACTTGGGGCGGAATCGACAGATACGCAGTATTTT. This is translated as CASSPELGAESTDTQYF.